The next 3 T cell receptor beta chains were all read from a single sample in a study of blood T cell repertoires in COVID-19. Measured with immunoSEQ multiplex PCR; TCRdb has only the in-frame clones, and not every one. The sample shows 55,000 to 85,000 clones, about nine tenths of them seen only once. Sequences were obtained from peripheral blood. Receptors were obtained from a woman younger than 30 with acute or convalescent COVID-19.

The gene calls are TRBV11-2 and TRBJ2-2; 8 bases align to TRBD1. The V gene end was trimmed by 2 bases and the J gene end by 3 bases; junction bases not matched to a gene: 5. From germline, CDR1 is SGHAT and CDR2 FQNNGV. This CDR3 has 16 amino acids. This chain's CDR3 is CASSLLGQVDTGELFF. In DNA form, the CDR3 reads TGTGCCAGCAGCTTATTGGGACAGGTAGACACCGGGGAGCTGTTTTTT.

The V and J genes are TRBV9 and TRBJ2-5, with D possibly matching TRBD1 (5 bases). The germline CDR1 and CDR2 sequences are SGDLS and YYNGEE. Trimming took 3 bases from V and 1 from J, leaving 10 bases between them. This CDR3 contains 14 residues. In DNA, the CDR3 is TGTGCCAGCAGCGAAGACAGAATCCAAGAGACCCAGTACTTC. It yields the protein CASSEDRIQETQYF.

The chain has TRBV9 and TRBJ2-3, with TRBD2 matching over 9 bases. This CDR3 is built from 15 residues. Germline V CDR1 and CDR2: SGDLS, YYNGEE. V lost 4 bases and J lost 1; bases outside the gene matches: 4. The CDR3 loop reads CASSTLAGRTDTQYF. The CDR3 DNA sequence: TGTGCCAGCAGCACGCTAGCGGGACGCACAGATACGCAGTATTTT.